This note documents a single TCR beta chain sequence. Its antigen is unidentified. This may be a read error: a much more frequent sequence differs by one nucleotide. Those donating, healthy Caucasian individuals from Russia, were aged 6 to 90. The authors ran a second PCR of roughly 6 to 11 cycles using a sample-barcoded 5' primer and a J-beta primer mix. Every individual sample yielded 2.5 million or more paired-end reads (each containing CDR3). TCRdb fed the 5' RACE reads into MiXCR, producing one record per CDR3 protein. The sample lists approximately 800,000 distinct CDR3 sequences; roughly 40% were seen once. Looked up from germline, CDR1 is SNHLY and CDR2 is FYNNEI. Unmatched junction bases numbered 5, after V lost 4 bases and J lost 6 bases. This CDR3 has 14 amino acids. The data stem from a study of blood T cells in healthy people across ages. Study observations and caveats: Diversity was estimated from one million T cells, and these estimates were considered underestimates.

This clonotype was obtained from a man aged 18-30 years in good health. Material for sequencing was blood. The V call is TRBV2, the J call TRBJ2-3; 9 bases match TRBD1. The CDR3 sequence is CASSADRGSDTQYF. The CDR3 DNA reads TGTGCCAGCAGTGCCGACAGGGGGTCGGATACGCAGTATTTT.